This TCR beta chain was obtained from a study of cytomegalovirus exposure and HLA in healthy donors. Regarding the study as a whole: On later analysis, the bulk of CMV-associated TCR beta chains appeared to be HLA-restricted. Later, an analysis showed that TCR beta chains associated with HLA were more clonally expanded than others that were equally common. Further analysis was carried out later, and it showed several of the most significant clusters appearing linked to common viral pathogens.

Regarding this clone: The target antigen is unknown.

The CDR3 covers 15 residues. CDR1 and CDR2 from the germline V gene are SGHRS and YFSETQ. V lost 9 bases and J 2 bases, leaving 21 bases between the germline ends. A multiplex PCR was run with 60 Vbeta primers and 13 Jbeta primers. Produced via immunoSEQ multiplex PCR; TCRdb's table is partial and in-frame only. The sample data list 200,000 to 250,000 clones. Sequenced: PBMCs. The chain combines TRBV5-1 with TRBJ2-7; D possibly corresponds to TRBD1 (6 bases). The receptor was derived from a woman younger than 45 in good health and CMV-seropositive. The DNA of the CDR3 is TGCGCCACCGCACCCGGACAGACTCATCCCTACGAGCAGTACTTC. As protein: CATAPGQTHPYEQYF.